Detailed here is one T cell receptor beta chain. Its cognate antigen has yet to be identified. No quality values exist for individual bases; no much larger clone is one base distant. The data were obtained in a study of OX40 agonist ivuxolimab in advanced cancers. A note on the overall study: Ivuxolimab was a fully human IgG2 agonistic monoclonal antibody targeting the costimulatory receptor OX40 (CD134). Partial responses occurred in three dose-escalation patients, of whom one had hepatocellular carcinoma and two had cutaneous melanoma. A male proportion of approximately 83% and a mean age of approximately 60 years, ranging from about 23 to 90, were recorded for the dose-escalation cohort. Intravenous ivuxolimab was administered to patients every 2 weeks at six dose levels: 0.01, 0.1, 0.3, 1.5, 3 and 10 mg/kg. Of the approximately 53 patients in dose escalation, about 20 had hepatocellular carcinoma, around 15 had melanoma, 9 had renal cell carcinoma and 9 had head and neck cancer. The paper reports the monotherapy dose-escalation portion (N ≈ 50 patients) of the phase I ivuxolimab trial. Patients were allowed to have had prior anti-PD-1, anti-PD-L1 or anti-CTLA-4 therapy, and 30% to 50% of the dose-escalation patients had previously received checkpoint inhibitors. The point of sequencing TCRbeta in the periphery was to test whether ivuxolimab changed TCR sequence diversity and drove clonal T-cell expansion. The research as a whole found: In the 0.1-3.0 mg/kg groups, partial responders were among the patients with the lowest normalized peripheral clonal expansion, particularly in CD8+ T cells. After ivuxolimab, more expanded clones were found on average in CD8+ T cells than in CD4+ T cells. The antigen specificity of the clonally expanded peripheral T cells was not determined. At doses from 0.1 to 3.0 mg/kg, clonal expansion was seen in both CD4+ and CD8+ blood T cells between baseline and week 6. Low levels of normalized T-cell clonal expansion were also seen in some patients who did not respond.

To sequence the TCRbeta CDR3 region, genomic DNA was isolated from the sorted cells. TCRbeta CDR3 regions were sequenced using the immunoSEQ Assay. TCRdb obtained this table from immuneACCESS and retained in-frame rearrangements with V and J assigned. These tables miss some clones; where compared with another copy, unresolved V genes account for less than half of the shortfall, and the remainder is unexplained. This sample comprises under 50,000 clones, 65% to 80% of them detected only once. The ten largest account for 8% to 10% of the sample. The trial excluded patients who had a history of autoimmune disease or who were on systemic immunosuppression. Peripheral blood for TCR sequencing was drawn from every dose cohort at baseline, at cycle 4 day 1 and at cycle 7 day 1. Samples were obtained from an open-label, multicenter, first-in-human phase I dose-escalation trial of ivuxolimab. Adults with locally advanced or metastatic melanoma, renal cell, hepatocellular, or head and neck squamous cell carcinoma were enrolled in the trial. Before TCR sequencing, CD4+ and CD8+ T cells were separately sorted from peripheral blood.

The starting material was CD4+ or CD8+ T cells sorted from blood, obtained in a trial of the OX40 agonist ivuxolimab. The sequence came from an adult with an advanced solid tumor such as melanoma, head and neck, liver or kidney cancer.

In nucleotide form, the sequence is TGTGCTAGTGGTTTGGAGTTTAGGACAGCCTACGAGCAGTACTTC. It is translated as CASGLEFRTAYEQYF. The V and J segments used are TRBV12-5 and TRBJ2-7; 6 matching bases give a weak D call of TRBD1. Including the terminal cysteine and phenylalanine, the CDR3 comprises 15 residues. This entry keeps only the CDR3 DNA: 45 bases, framed from base 1. The germline V gene supplies CDR1 LGHNT and CDR2 FRNRAP. Trimming takes 1 base from V and 2 bases from J, and the germline ends sit 12 bases apart.